These T cell receptor beta chains were read from a single sample in a study of molecular identifiers for immune sequencing clone quantification. Each CDR3 protein gets one entry after TCRdb re-called the PCR reads with MiXCR. The table records about 89,000 distinct CDR3 sequences, 19% of them present only once. What was sequenced was naive CD8+ T cells from blood, with Jurkat cell RNA spiked in. These receptors were taken from a human donor in good health. Some libraries in this study had Jurkat cell RNA spiked in. Each CDR3 is given with its conserved first and last residue. The D gene is left open where the match is weak. Size values are once, few and many counts, or a class for expanded clones, and some rows have none.

clone_size j_call v_call d_call cdr3_aa cdr3_nt
many TRBJ1-1 TRBV13 . CASSLGLSFFAEAFF TGTGCCAGCAGCTTAGGCCTATCCTTTTTCGCTGAAGCTTTCTTT
many TRBJ2-5 TRBV20-1 TRBD2 CSADLQTSGGQETQYF TGCAGTGCCGATCTCCAGACTAGCGGGGGCCAAGAGACCCAGTACTTC
many TRBJ2-2 TRBV7-9 TRBD1 CASNRQGTNTGELFF TGTGCCAGCAACCGACAGGGGACGAACACCGGGGAGCTGTTTTTT
many TRBJ1-4 TRBV27 TRBD1 CASSPRTGEYEKLFF TGTGCCAGCAGTCCCCGGACAGGAGAATATGAAAAACTGTTTTTT
. TRBJ2-4 TRBV30 . CAWMGEGDIQYF TGTGCCTGGATGGGGGAGGGGGACATTCAGTACTTC
many TRBJ2-7 TRBV6-5 . CASSYLGGEQYF TGTGCCAGCAGTTACCTAGGTGGGGAGCAGTACTTC
few TRBJ2-7 TRBV5-5 . CASSQSGSYGQYF TGTGCCAGCAGCCAATCCGGGTCCTACGGGCAGTACTTC
many TRBJ1-4 TRBV29-1 . CSVEEVGKLFF TGCAGCGTTGAAGAGGTTGGGAAACTGTTTTTT
many TRBJ2-6 TRBV5-6 . CASSPEGSGANVLTF TGTGCCAGCAGCCCCGAGGGCTCTGGGGCCAACGTCCTGACTTTC
many TRBJ2-1 TRBV4-3 . CASSQVAGRYNEQFF TGCGCCAGCAGCCAAGTGGCAGGGCGATACAATGAGCAGTTCTTC
many TRBJ1-5 TRBV6-5 . CASRERRGNQPQHF TGTGCCAGCAGGGAGCGGAGGGGCAATCAGCCCCAGCATTTT
few TRBJ2-1 TRBV6-5 . CASSQRPLRLPYNEQFF TGTGCCAGCAGTCAGCGGCCCTTGCGGTTGCCCTACAATGAGCAGTTCTTC
many TRBJ2-3 TRBV12-3/TRBV12-4 TRBD2 CASSRSGGQSNTDTQYF TGTGCCAGCAGCCGTAGCGGGGGCCAATCCAACACAGATACGCAGTATTTT
many TRBJ2-3 TRBV9 TRBD2 CASSPSGGPGGTDTQYF TGTGCCAGCAGCCCCTCGGGGGGTCCCGGGGGCACAGATACGCAGTATTTT
many TRBJ1-1 TRBV6-5 . CASSYTGTEAFF TGTGCCAGCAGTTACACGGGGACTGAAGCTTTCTTT
many TRBJ1-2 TRBV29-1 . CSVVFRGDNYGYTF TGCAGCGTTGTGTTTAGGGGGGATAACTATGGCTACACCTTC
many TRBJ1-1 TRBV7-9 . CASSLEGLRTEAFF TGTGCCAGCAGCTTAGAGGGGCTAAGAACTGAAGCTTTCTTT
many TRBJ1-1 TRBV19 . CASSIGDIEAFF TGTGCCAGTAGTATAGGTGATATTGAAGCTTTCTTT
many TRBJ2-2 TRBV28 TRBD1 CASRTTGAGELFF TGTGCCAGCAGAACGACAGGGGCCGGGGAGCTGTTTTTT
many TRBJ2-7 TRBV27 . CASSLSWFSYEQYF TGTGCCAGCAGTTTATCTTGGTTTTCCTACGAGCAGTACTTC
many TRBJ2-3 TRBV7-6 TRBD2 CASSLASYLAGFSTDTQYF TGTGCCAGCAGCTTAGCATCATATCTAGCGGGATTTAGCACAGATACGCAGTATTTT
many TRBJ1-1 TRBV7-2 . CASSLLGAWNTEAFF TGTGCCAGCAGCCTCCTGGGGGCTTGGAACACTGAAGCTTTCTTT
many TRBJ1-4 TRBV5-6 . CASSLGVTNEKLFF TGTGCCAGCAGCTTGGGTGTGACTAATGAAAAACTGTTTTTT
many TRBJ1-1 TRBV27 . CASSLGTASEAFF TGTGCCAGCAGTTTGGGGACTGCAAGTGAAGCTTTCTTT
many TRBJ2-7 TRBV2 TRBD2 CASTGGYQQYF TGTGCCAGCACCGGGGGGTACCAGCAGTACTTC
. TRBJ1-1 TRBV27 . CASSPLPDTEAFF TGTGCCAGCAGCCCCCTCCCAGACACTGAAGCTTTCTTT
few TRBJ2-2 TRBV30 TRBD1 CAWSVGTGATGELFF TGTGCCTGGAGTGTAGGGACAGGGGCCACCGGGGAGCTGTTTTTT
. TRBJ1-1 TRBV2 TRBD1 CASRYRTGTFSDTEAFF TGTGCCAGCCGTTATCGGACAGGAACCTTTTCAGACACTGAAGCTTTCTTT
. TRBJ1-5 TRBV12-3/TRBV12-4 . CASRPTGYSNQPQHF TGTGCCAGCAGACCAACAGGTTATAGCAATCAGCCCCAGCATTTT
. TRBJ2-1 TRBV19 . CASSMFAANEQFF TGTGCCAGTAGTATGTTTGCCGCCAATGAGCAGTTCTTC
many TRBJ1-5 TRBV7-9 . CASSLALRGSNQPQHF TGTGCCAGCAGCTTAGCGCTAAGGGGTAGCAATCAGCCCCAGCATTTT
many TRBJ1-1 TRBV30 TRBD1 CAWSPGTGRTEAFF TGTGCCTGGAGTCCCGGGACAGGACGGACTGAAGCTTTCTTT
many TRBJ2-5 TRBV27 . CASSFRGARETQYF TGTGCCAGCAGTTTTAGGGGGGCCCGCGAGACCCAGTACTTC
many TRBJ2-1 TRBV4-1 TRBD2 CASSQVAGGYNEQFF TGCGCCAGCAGCCAGGTAGCGGGGGGATACAATGAGCAGTTCTTC
many TRBJ2-2 TRBV10-1 . CASRSSPNTGELFF TGCGCCAGCCGAAGCTCTCCGAACACCGGGGAGCTGTTTTTT
medium-sized TRBJ2-3 TRBV29-1 . CSVGTELLTDTQYF TGCAGCGTCGGAACGGAGCTTCTCACAGATACGCAGTATTTT